Listed below are T cell receptor beta chains from one sample, sequenced in a study of shared clonotypes between healthy human individuals. Clones were read by immunoSEQ multiplex PCR, and TCRdb kept only the in-frame ones, dropping some. The sample comprises about 820,000 clones, 92% of which are singletons, and approximately 25% rests with the top ten. The sample was naive CD8+ T cells sorted from blood. Receptors originate from a man between 25 and 39 years old in good health. The CDR3 runs from the conserved cysteine through the conserved F or W. D genes are given only for firm matches. Rows give clone size only sometimes, using once, few, many, or a class for an expanded clone.

clone size: -
J gene: TRBJ2-1
V gene: TRBV10-1
D gene: -
CDR3 protein: CASSSSSYNEQFF
CDR3 DNA: TGCGCCAGCAGCTCTAGCTCCTACAATGAGCAGTTCTTC

clone size: many
J gene: TRBJ2-1
V gene: TRBV4-1
D gene: -
CDR3 protein: CASSWTAANEQFF
CDR3 DNA: TGCGCCAGCAGCTGGACAGCAGCTAATGAGCAGTTCTTC

clone size: few
J gene: TRBJ2-7
V gene: TRBV27
D gene: TRBD1
CDR3 protein: CASRSGQVAEQYF
CDR3 DNA: TGTGCCAGCAGGTCGGGACAGGTCGCCGAGCAGTACTTC

clone size: -
J gene: TRBJ2-7
V gene: TRBV13
D gene: -
CDR3 protein: CASSLSGYEQYF
CDR3 DNA: TGTGCCAGCAGCCTATCAGGGTACGAGCAGTACTTC

clone size: -
J gene: TRBJ2-7
V gene: TRBV14
D gene: TRBD1
CDR3 protein: CASSRTGTGGEQYF
CDR3 DNA: TGTGCCAGCAGCCGGACCGGGACAGGGGGCGAGCAGTACTTC

clone size: -
J gene: TRBJ2-7
V gene: TRBV7-8
D gene: TRBD2
CDR3 protein: CASSLLGGNDREQYF
CDR3 DNA: TGTGCCAGCAGCTTATTGGGGGGGAACGATCGGGAGCAGTACTTC

clone size: -
J gene: TRBJ2-5
V gene: TRBV5-1
D gene: -
CDR3 protein: CASSSYAGPKETQYF
CDR3 DNA: TGCGCCAGCAGCTCATACGCGGGGCCCAAAGAGACCCAGTACTTC

clone size: -
J gene: TRBJ2-7
V gene: TRBV27
D gene: TRBD2
CDR3 protein: CASSLGLAAYEQYF
CDR3 DNA: TGTGCCAGCAGTTTAGGGCTAGCGGCCTACGAGCAGTACTTC

clone size: once
J gene: TRBJ1-5
V gene: TRBV27
D gene: -
CDR3 protein: CASSFPGSNQPQHF
CDR3 DNA: TGTGCCAGCAGTTTCCCAGGGAGCAATCAGCCCCAGCATTTT

clone size: -
J gene: TRBJ2-7
V gene: TRBV4-3
D gene: TRBD2
CDR3 protein: CASSQDTARGRIKYEQYF
CDR3 DNA: TGCGCCAGCAGCCAAGATACCGCCCGCGGGAGAATAAAGTACGAGCAGTACTTC

clone size: -
J gene: TRBJ1-2
V gene: TRBV6-5
D gene: TRBD1
CDR3 protein: CASSYSPGTGHCTF
CDR3 DNA: TGTGCCAGCAGTTACTCGCCCGGGACAGGCCACTGCACCTTC

clone size: -
J gene: TRBJ2-7
V gene: TRBV5-1
D gene: TRBD1
CDR3 protein: CASSSTNTGEYEQYF
CDR3 DNA: TGCGCCAGCAGCTCGACGAATACAGGGGAGTACGAGCAGTACTTC

clone size: -
J gene: TRBJ2-7
V gene: TRBV7-6
D gene: TRBD2
CDR3 protein: CASNQRGSYEQYF
CDR3 DNA: TGTGCCAGCAACCAGCGGGGCTCCTACGAGCAGTACTTC

clone size: -
J gene: TRBJ2-3
V gene: TRBV2
D gene: TRBD1
CDR3 protein: CASSVDRGSTDTQYF
CDR3 DNA: TGTGCCAGCAGTGTCGACAGGGGTAGCACAGATACGCAGTATTTT

clone size: -
J gene: TRBJ2-1
V gene: TRBV13
D gene: TRBD2
CDR3 protein: CASSLEPSGSPLWNEQFF
CDR3 DNA: TGTGCCAGCAGCTTAGAACCTAGCGGGAGCCCTTTGTGGAATGAGCAGTTCTTC

clone size: -
J gene: TRBJ2-7
V gene: TRBV27
D gene: TRBD1
CDR3 protein: CASSLNYQGAWGEQYF
CDR3 DNA: TGTGCCAGCAGTTTAAACTACCAGGGGGCCTGGGGGGAGCAGTACTTC

clone size: -
J gene: TRBJ2-7
V gene: TRBV5-1
D gene: TRBD1
CDR3 protein: CASSLRDRIVHEQYF
CDR3 DNA: TGCGCCAGCAGCTTGAGGGACAGGATCGTCCACGAGCAGTACTTC

clone size: -
J gene: TRBJ2-7
V gene: TRBV3-2
D gene: -
CDR3 protein: CASSQAGYF
CDR3 DNA: TGTGCCAGCAGCCAGGCCGGGTACTTC

clone size: once
J gene: TRBJ2-1
V gene: TRBV6-1
D gene: TRBD1
CDR3 protein: CASSDPFRDRYNEQFF
CDR3 DNA: TGTGCCAGCAGTGATCCGTTCCGGGACAGATACAATGAGCAGTTCTTC

clone size: -
J gene: TRBJ2-7
V gene: TRBV7-2
D gene: -
CDR3 protein: CASGPDTYYEQYF
CDR3 DNA: TGTGCCAGCGGTCCGGACACATATTACGAGCAGTACTTC

clone size: -
J gene: TRBJ2-7
V gene: TRBV13
D gene: -
CDR3 protein: CASSLGHQGGQYF
CDR3 DNA: TGTGCCAGCAGCTTAGGCCATCAGGGAGGGCAGTACTTC

clone size: -
J gene: TRBJ1-4
V gene: TRBV30
D gene: -
CDR3 protein: CAWSAREFATNEKLFF
CDR3 DNA: TGTGCCTGGAGTGCGAGGGAATTTGCAACTAATGAAAAACTGTTTTTT

clone size: -
J gene: TRBJ2-2
V gene: TRBV5-6
D gene: -
CDR3 protein: CASSPGVTGELFF
CDR3 DNA: TGTGCCAGCAGCCCAGGGGTCACCGGGGAGCTGTTTTTT

clone size: -
J gene: TRBJ2-6
V gene: TRBV27
D gene: -
CDR3 protein: CASSMYSVTANVLTF
CDR3 DNA: TGTGCCAGCAGTATGTACAGTGTTACGGCCAACGTCCTGACTTTC

clone size: -
J gene: TRBJ1-5
V gene: TRBV19
D gene: -
CDR3 protein: CASSIRWASNQPQHF
CDR3 DNA: TGTGCCAGCAGTATCCGGTGGGCTAGCAATCAGCCCCAGCATTTT

clone size: -
J gene: TRBJ2-7
V gene: TRBV5-4
D gene: TRBD1
CDR3 protein: CASSLGTGSSYEQYF
CDR3 DNA: TGTGCCAGCAGCTTGGGGACAGGGAGCTCCTACGAGCAGTACTTC

clone size: -
J gene: TRBJ1-1
V gene: TRBV28
D gene: TRBD1
CDR3 protein: CASSVQGTYTEAFF
CDR3 DNA: TGTGCCAGCAGTGTACAGGGGACTTACACTGAAGCTTTCTTT

clone size: -
J gene: TRBJ2-1
V gene: TRBV9
D gene: TRBD2
CDR3 protein: CASSANLAGGVNEQFF
CDR3 DNA: TGTGCCAGCAGCGCCAACCTAGCGGGAGGAGTTAATGAGCAGTTCTTC

clone size: -
J gene: TRBJ2-1
V gene: TRBV6-1
D gene: TRBD2
CDR3 protein: CASSEAGLAGVGGYNEQFF
CDR3 DNA: TGTGCCAGCAGTGAAGCTGGACTAGCGGGAGTGGGAGGTTACAATGAGCAGTTCTTC

clone size: -
J gene: TRBJ2-1
V gene: TRBV7-3
D gene: -
CDR3 protein: CASSLGGIPYNEQFF
CDR3 DNA: TGTGCCAGCAGCTTAGGAGGGATCCCCTACAATGAGCAGTTCTTC

clone size: -
J gene: TRBJ2-3
V gene: TRBV30
D gene: -
CDR3 protein: CAWSLLITDTQYF
CDR3 DNA: TGTGCCTGGAGCCTCTTAATCACAGATACGCAGTATTTT

clone size: once
J gene: TRBJ2-2
V gene: TRBV4-1
D gene: TRBD2
CDR3 protein: CASSSPGGANTGELFF
CDR3 DNA: TGCGCCAGCAGCTCCCCGGGGGGGGCGAACACCGGGGAGCTGTTTTTT

clone size: -
J gene: TRBJ2-5
V gene: TRBV9
D gene: -
CDR3 protein: CASTGITTKVETQYF
CDR3 DNA: TGTGCCAGCACAGGGATCACCACAAAGGTAGAGACCCAGTACTTC

clone size: -
J gene: TRBJ2-7
V gene: TRBV7-9
D gene: -
CDR3 protein: CASSLRQGPYEQYF
CDR3 DNA: TGTGCCAGCAGCTTGAGGCAGGGACCCTACGAGCAGTACTTC

clone size: -
J gene: TRBJ2-1
V gene: TRBV11-2
D gene: -
CDR3 protein: CASSHPTKNEQFF
CDR3 DNA: TGTGCCAGCAGCCACCCGACCAAAAATGAGCAGTTCTTC

clone size: -
J gene: TRBJ2-5
V gene: TRBV18
D gene: TRBD1
CDR3 protein: CASSPLQGAQYF
CDR3 DNA: TGTGCCAGCTCACCACTTCAGGGGGCCCAGTACTTC

clone size: -
J gene: TRBJ2-7
V gene: TRBV7-2
D gene: -
CDR3 protein: CASSSYIDSRTYEQYF
CDR3 DNA: TGTGCCAGCAGCTCATATATCGACAGTCGTACCTACGAGCAGTACTTC

clone size: -
J gene: TRBJ2-7
V gene: TRBV9
D gene: TRBD2
CDR3 protein: CASSESGSSDEQYF
CDR3 DNA: TGTGCCAGCAGCGAAAGCGGGAGTAGCGACGAGCAGTACTTC

clone size: -
J gene: TRBJ2-3
V gene: TRBV7-6
D gene: -
CDR3 protein: CASSLGRTDTQYF
CDR3 DNA: TGTGCCAGCAGCTTAGGACGCACAGATACGCAGTATTTT

clone size: -
J gene: TRBJ2-6
V gene: TRBV7-2
D gene: -
CDR3 protein: CASSLRAPGVTYGANVLTF
CDR3 DNA: TGTGCCAGCAGCTTACGTGCCCCGGGGGTCACTTATGGGGCCAACGTCCTGACTTTC

clone size: -
J gene: TRBJ2-7
V gene: TRBV7-9
D gene: -
CDR3 protein: CASSPGPTYEQYF
CDR3 DNA: TGTGCCAGCAGCCCGGGCCCCACCTACGAGCAGTACTTC

clone size: -
J gene: TRBJ1-2
V gene: TRBV28
D gene: -
CDR3 protein: CASSFYREYTF
CDR3 DNA: TGTGCCAGCAGTTTCTATAGGGAATACACCTTC

clone size: -
J gene: TRBJ1-2
V gene: TRBV29-1
D gene: TRBD1
CDR3 protein: CSVGTGGDYGYTF
CDR3 DNA: TGCAGCGTTGGAACAGGGGGCGACTATGGCTACACCTTC

clone size: -
J gene: TRBJ2-5
V gene: TRBV20-1
D gene: -
CDR3 protein: CSANTAGTQYF
CDR3 DNA: TGCAGTGCAAACACGGCGGGGACCCAGTACTTC

clone size: -
J gene: TRBJ2-1
V gene: TRBV25-1
D gene: -
CDR3 protein: CASSITGSVSYNEQFF
CDR3 DNA: TGTGCCAGCAGCATAACAGGGAGCGTATCCTACAATGAGCAGTTCTTC